Below are 5 T cell receptor beta chains sequenced from a single sample in a study of blood T cell repertoires in COVID-19 (dated by TCRdb to the early 2020s). The library was made by the immunoSEQ multiplex PCR assay. Held by TCRdb, this immuneACCESS table contains in-frame sequences only and omits some clones. Under half of the omission traces to an unresolved V gene where checked; the cause of the rest is unknown. The sample profile shows roughly 250,000 clones; almost 85% of them were found once. The ten biggest clones cover under 4.5% of the sample. The sequenced sample was peripheral blood. The receptors derive from a man in his forties or fifties with acute or convalescent COVID-19.

This clone occurred many times. The gene calls are TRBV11-2 and TRBJ2-7; perhaps TRBD1 as D (6 bases). The V end was cut by 7 bases, the J end by 2 bases, with 9 bases between. Germline CDR1 SGHAT, CDR2 FQNNGV. The CDR3 spans 12 residues. The CDR3 DNA follows: TGTGCCAGCACGGACAGCACCTACGAGCAGTACTTC. This translates into CASTDSTYEQYF.

The rearrangement uses TRBV6-5 and TRBJ2-7; D remains ambiguous. The CDR3 spans 13 residues. The germline V gene encodes CDR1 MNHEY and CDR2 SVGAGI. V was cut by 4 bases and J by 3 bases, with 10 bases left in between. In nucleotides, the CDR3 is TGTGCCAGCAGTTTAACCGCCGGCTACGAGCAGTACTTC. Protein sequence: CASSLTAGYEQYF.

The genes are TRBV29-1 and TRBJ2-2, with D unresolved. Germline V CDR1 and CDR2: SQVTM, ANQGSEA. CDR3 length equals 13 residues. Trimming took off 7 bases at V and 5 bases at J, with 14 bases between the two ends. The CDR3 reads CSARSVETGELFF. The CDR3 nucleotides read TGCAGCGCCCGCTCCGTCGAGACCGGGGAGCTGTTTTTT.

Concerning this clone: The sample carries other DNA sequences with the same CDR3. The genes are TRBV5-1 and TRBJ2-7; maybe TRBD1 (6 bases). CDR1 and CDR2 (germline): SGHRS, YFSETQ. CDR3 length: 13 amino acids. V was trimmed by 4 bases and J by 3 bases, leaving 11 bases between them. CDR3 in amino acids: CASSPQGSYEQYF. CDR3 nucleotide sequence: TGCGCCAGCAGCCCCCAGGGGAGCTACGAGCAGTACTTC. Filled out from reference TRBV5-1 and TRBJ2-7, the complete variable domain reads KAGVTQTPRYLIKTRGQQVTLSCSPISGHRSVSWYQQTPGQGLQFLFEYFSETQRNKGNFPGRFSGRQFSNSRSEMNVSTLELGDSALYLCASSPQGSYEQYFGPGTRLTVT.

This clone was seen more than once but under ten times. The V gene is TRBV12-3 or TRBV12-4, the J gene TRBJ2-2; no clear D. This CDR3 region has 13 residues. The V end lost 3 bases, the J end lost 5 bases, and 7 bases lay between the germline ends. The CDR3 sequence is CASSFPGTGELFF. The CDR3 DNA sequence: TGTGCCAGCAGTTTTCCGGGTACCGGGGAGCTGTTTTTT.